Below are 16 T cell receptor beta chains sequenced from a single sample in a study of T cell repertoires in cytomegalovirus infection. MiXCR, applied by TCRdb to the reads, yields one record per CDR3 protein. The profile covers hundreds of thousands of distinct CDR3 sequences, with 30% to 35% appearing a single time and under 15% taken by the ten largest. Their antigen targets remain unknown. This material consisted of cultured CD8+ T cells from PBMCs, taken from culture after CMV antigen stimulation. Source of these receptors: a human donor in good health (CMV status not recorded). Some clones in this sample may be carry-over from other donors' samples.

The sample holds a few counts of this clonotype. V gene TRBV27 combines with J gene TRBJ2-3, with 10 bases matching TRBD2. Trimming removed 7 bases from V and 4 bases from J; junction bases left unmatched: 2. This CDR3 has 13 amino acids. The germline CDR1 and CDR2 sequences are MNHEY and SMNVEV (reference sequence). The CDR3 here is CASTSGGADTQYF. DNA of the CDR3: TGTGCCAGCACCAGCGGGGGGGCAGATACGCAGTATTTT.

There are a few counts of this clonotype. The chain recombines TRBV20-1 with TRBJ2-5; 10 nucleotides match TRBD1. This CDR3 region has 17 residues. CDR1 is DFQATT and CDR2 is SNEGSKA in the germline V gene (reference sequence). J gave up 1 base and V 6 bases, and 14 bases lay outside the gene matches. This CDR3 reads CSASGDRGPRVQETQYF. The DNA for the CDR3 is TGCAGTGCATCCGGGGACAGGGGCCCCAGGGTCCAAGAGACCCAGTACTTC.

Only a few counts were recorded for this clonotype. The genes are TRBV7-6 and TRBJ1-1; maybe TRBD1 (5 bases). Per germline, CDR1 SGHVS and CDR2 FNYEAQ. The CDR3 runs to 12 residues. V was clipped by 3 bases and J by 13 bases, with 15 bases between them. In nucleotides, the CDR3 is TGTGCCAGCAGCTTTTCAGGGTACGAGGTTTTCTTT. Translated, it gives CASSFSGYEVFF. Combining the CDR3 with reference TRBV7-6 and TRBJ1-1 gives the whole variable domain GAGVSQSPRYKVTKRGQDVALRCDPISGHVSLYWYRQALGQGPEFLTYFNYEAQQDKSGLPNDRFSAERPEGSISTLTIQRTEQRDSAMYRCASSFSGYEVFFGQGTRLTVV.

This clonotype was counted a few times. The rearrangement uses TRBV6-6 and TRBJ2-7, with TRBD1 as a possible D gene (6 bases). V lost 5 bases and J 4 bases, leaving 15 bases between the germline ends. CDR1 and CDR2 from the germline V gene are MNHNY and SVGAGI (reference sequence). The CDR3 sequence is 14 residues long. The CDR3, as DNA: TGTGCCAGCAGTGAGGCAGGGGCCTTATACGAGCAGTACGTC. Encoded protein: CASSEAGALYEQYV.

This clonotype was observed many times. The rearrangement uses TRBV6-2 or TRBV6-3 and TRBJ2-1; D ambiguous. This CDR3 contains 15 residues. V dropped 0 bases and J dropped 2 bases, with 8 bases sitting between them. From germline, CDR1 is MNHEY and CDR2 SVGEGT. This CDR3 reads CASSYSRNPYNEQFF. As DNA, the CDR3 is TGTGCCAGCAGTTACTCTAGAAACCCCTACAATGAGCAGTTCTTC.

The rearrangement links TRBV6-2 or TRBV6-3 to TRBJ2-1; possible D gene TRBD1, 6 bases. The CDR3 loop spans 13 amino acids. Deletions cut 5 bases from V and 8 bases from J, with 13 bases between. Per the germline V gene, CDR1 is MNHEY and CDR2 is SVGEGT. The CDR3 DNA follows: TGTGCCAGCAGTCCGACAGGTTGGGATGAGCAGTTCTTC. The encoded protein is CASSPTGWDEQFF.

This clonotype turned up a few times. The genes are TRBV10-3 and TRBJ1-1, with D hard to call. The CDR3 consists of 11 residues. Trimming pared 11 bases from V and 1 base from J, leaving 8 bases between. Germline CDR1 ENHRY, CDR2 SYGVKD. CDR3 sequence (DNA): TGTGCCGCTCGGAGGAACACTGAAGCTTTCTTT. Translated: CAARRNTEAFF.

The chain carries TRBV2 and TRBJ2-1; D not resolved. From germline, CDR1 is SNHLY and CDR2 FYNNEI. The CDR3 is 12 amino acids. V was shortened by 10 bases and J by 4 bases, with 11 bases between the two germline ends. DNA for the CDR3: TGTGCCACCAGCGAGGATTACAATGAGCAGTTCTTC. Translation: CATSEDYNEQFF.

J is TRBJ1-1 and V is TRBV29-1; D is unresolved. There are 14 residues in the CDR3. Germline loops: CDR1 SQVTM, CDR2 ANQGSEA. V lost 1 base and J 8 bases, leaving 17 bases between the germline ends. CDR3 DNA: TGCAGCGTTGAAGCGGGTAAGAGGTCAAGGGAAGCTTTCTTT. Its translation: CSVEAGKRSREAFF.

Notes on this clonotype: At one boundary the junction diverges from the germline segment, which might be a read error. This rearrangement joins TRBV29-1 to TRBJ2-7; tentatively, D is TRBD1 (6 bases). The CDR3 contains 14 residues. The germline V gene has CDR1 SQVTM and CDR2 ANQGSEA. CDR3 protein: CNVRYRDTVYEQYF. The CDR3 nucleotides are TGCAACGTTAGATACCGGGACACCGTTTACGAGCAGTACTTC.

The rearrangement joins TRBV27 to TRBJ1-1, with TRBD1 matching 7 bases. V trimming: 7 bases; J trimming: 1 base; junction bases outside the gene matches: 9. This CDR3 has 15 residues. Germline V gene lookup returns CDR1 MNHEY and CDR2 SMNVEV (reference sequence). CDR3 sequence reads: CASTSRGRANTEAFF. The CDR3 coding sequence is TGTGCCAGCACTTCAAGGGGGCGAGCGAACACTGAAGCTTTCTTT.

This clonotype was counted a few times. The chain employs TRBV25-1 and TRBJ1-1, with 7 bases fitting TRBD1. This CDR3 is built from 15 residues. Germline CDR1 and CDR2: MGHDK and SYGVNS. J was trimmed by 7 bases and V by 0 bases; bases with no gene match: 8. This chain's CDR3 is CASSEYIGNRGEAFF. The CDR3 region has the DNA TGTGCCAGCAGTGAATATATCGGGAACAGGGGTGAAGCTTTCTTT. Drawing the rest from reference TRBV25-1 and TRBJ1-1, the complete variable domain is EADIYQTPRYLVIGTGKKITLECSQTMGHDKMYWYQQDPGMELHLIHYSYGVNSTEKGDLSSESTVSRIRTEHFPLTLESARPSHTSQYLCASSEYIGNRGEAFFGQGTRLTVV.

The chain has TRBV15 and TRBJ2-7, with TRBD1 identical over 8 bases. The CDR3 runs 14 residues. After removal of 2 bases from V and 3 bases from J, the junction contained 3 bases not matched to a gene. Germline V gene lookup returns CDR1 LNHNV and CDR2 YYDKDF (reference sequence). CDR3 coding DNA: TGTGCCACCAGCAGATCAGGGGGCTACTACGAGCAGTACTTC. Protein: CATSRSGGYYEQYF.

This clonotype has ten or more counts. The chain combines TRBV7-9 with TRBJ2-5, with D tentatively TRBD2 (5 bases). Germline loops: CDR1 SEHNR, CDR2 FQNEAQ (reference sequence). The CDR3 runs to 14 residues. V gave up 0 bases and J gave up 3 bases, with 8 bases separating them. The CDR3 bases are TGTGCCAGCAGCTTAGCCGGAGGAGAAGAGACCCAGTACTTC. This codes for CASSLAGGEETQYF.

This chain joins TRBV12-3 or TRBV12-4 and TRBJ2-3; 9 nucleotides match TRBD2. This CDR3 region has 16 residues. V was pared by 3 bases and J by 2 bases, with 6 bases of the junction left unmatched. The CDR3 nucleotides read TGTGCCAGCAGTTTTACTAGCGGGCTATACACAGATACGCAGTATTTT. Translation: CASSFTSGLYTDTQYF.

This clonotype was counted ten times or more. The chain employs TRBV6-5 and TRBJ1-1, with D possibly being TRBD1 (5 bases). V lost 0 bases and J 1 base, leaving 21 bases between the germline ends. In germline, CDR1 is MNHEY, CDR2 SVGAGI. The CDR3 totals 19 residues. As DNA, the CDR3 is TGTGCCAGCAGTTACTCAATCTGGGGGACCATCTGGGGGAACACTGAAGCTTTCTTT. The encoded protein is CASSYSIWGTIWGNTEAFF.